This T cell receptor beta chain was obtained from a study of blood T cell repertoires in COVID-19. Germline V gene sequence: CDR1 SNHLY, CDR2 FYNNEI. This CDR3 has 14 amino acids. The V and J ends lost 2 bases and 4 bases respectively, with 9 bases between them. Sequencing was performed with immunoSEQ multiplex PCR; in TCRdb, only in-frame clones are kept and a portion is missing. This sample has 150,000 to 200,000 clones, with approximately 84% found just once. Concerning this clone itself: Other DNA sequences in this specimen translate into the identical CDR3.

The sample was peripheral blood. The V call is TRBV2, the J call TRBJ1-3; possibly TRBD1 for D (6 bases). This TCR derives from a human donor with acute or convalescent COVID-19. The donor label of this sample is uncertain. The CDR3 DNA follows: TGTGCCAGCAGTGAAAGGACAGTCGGAAACACCATATATTTT. Translation: CASSERTVGNTIYF.